Listed here is a single TCR beta chain. This entry is derived from a study of blood T cells in healthy people across ages. Study in general: About one barcoded beta molecule per two T cells was the capture yield of template switching.

Through a sample-barcoded 5' primer and a J-beta primer mix, a second PCR was run for roughly 6 to 11 cycles. Paired-end reads containing CDR3 totaled no fewer than 2.5 million for each sample. TCRdb ran MiXCR on the 5' RACE reads and lists one entry per CDR3 protein. This sample has about 1.8 million distinct CDR3 sequences; around 50% occur once, and the top ten carry roughly 2%. Total RNA amounts of at least 5 micrograms were extracted per sample. The germline CDR1 and CDR2 sequences are MGHRA and YSYEKL. CDR3 length: 14 residues. The germline V and J ends were trimmed by 0 bases and 2 bases, with 7 bases remaining between them.

This chain joins TRBV4-1 and TRBJ1-1; no clear D. The TCR was taken from a woman aged 40 to 50 in good health. Sequencing used blood. The CDR3 loop reads CASSQELGNTEAFF. Written as DNA, the CDR3 is TGCGCCAGCAGCCAAGAGTTAGGAAACACTGAAGCTTTCTTT.